The rows below give T cell receptor beta chains drawn from one sample of a study of blood T cell repertoires in COVID-19. Sequencing was performed with immunoSEQ multiplex PCR; in TCRdb, only in-frame clones are kept and a portion is missing. The sample has 130,000 or so clones; roughly 90% are singletons. The sequencing sample was made of peripheral blood. The receptor set was obtained from a man aged 70-80 years with active COVID-19. Each CDR3 is given without its conserved first and last residue. The order of the fields is D gene, V gene, CDR3 length, CDR3 protein. A D gene is named only where the DNA matches it firmly.

>TRBD2|TRBV5-1|13
ASSTRLAGVDEQY
>TRBD1|TRBV28|14
ASSLGARDRHYGYT
>-|TRBV7-9|13
ASSPPGMWGNTIY
>TRBD1|TRBV5-8|14
ASRLGTGHNNQPQH
>TRBD2|TRBV28|16
ASSLYLRGVAGGGGQY
>-|TRBV29-1|10
SGIDRSLEQY
>-|TRBV5-4|9
ASSSTNEQF
>TRBD1|TRBV30|13
AWSVVYRGSTEAF
>TRBD2|TRBV7-9|14
ASERGEGASTDTQY
>-|TRBV5-4|10
ASSFGTDTQY
>TRBD2|TRBV7-2|14
ASSPRGGRNTGELF
>-|TRBV7-6|14
ASSSQGSTMYNEQF
>-|TRBV10-1|11
ASSDRSYNEQF
>TRBD2|TRBV5-1|14
ASKKSSGNSYNEQF
>-|TRBV9|13
ASSVQAGANYGYT
>TRBD1|TRBV28|11
ASSLTGGPEAF
>-|TRBV19|12
ASSITVSNQPQH
>TRBD2|TRBV4-2|14
ASSQVTSGSTDTQY
>-|TRBV29-1|12
SVAPPTGHNEQF
>-|TRBV27|11
ASSLVGGYEQY
>-|TRBV4-1|11
ASSQAGVREQY
>-|TRBV3-1/TRBV3-2|13
ASSPRTGPNQPQH
>TRBD1|TRBV6-2/TRBV6-3|12
ASSYNRGAYEQY
>TRBD1|TRBV18|12
ASSLPDRGTEAF